These 14 T cell receptor beta chains were all obtained from the same sample, sequenced in a study of T cell repertoires in cytomegalovirus infection (dated by TCRdb to about 2019). This sample's treatment or condition label indicates: in vitro stimulation with specific CMV peptide epitopes to enrich CMV-specific T cells. Reads for this sample came from an Illumina HiSeq 1500. Clones were called with MiXCR by TCRdb after fastp trimmed the public reads at Q25, and only in-frame beta chains were retained. A single entry per CDR3 protein holds the most common genes and DNA from its merged rows. This sample has some 920,000 distinct CDR3 sequences in its table, and roughly 31% of those were observed once. The top ten clonotypes cover about an eighth of the sample. Antigen specificity for these receptors is unknown. The specimen comprised cultured CD8+ T cells from PBMCs, sampled from culture after CMV antigen stimulation. The origin of the receptors is a human donor in good health (CMV status not recorded). Some clones in this sample may be carry-over from other donors' samples.

This clonotype came up a few times. The chain couples TRBV3-1 to TRBJ2-4; no clear D gene. With 1 base removed from V and 2 bases from J, the gap between germline ends came to 0 bases. Germline loops: CDR1 LGHDT, CDR2 YNNKEL (reference sequence). The CDR3 has 12 residues. CDR3: CASSQAKNIQYF. The CDR3 coding sequence is TGTGCCAGCAGCCAAGCCAAAAACATTCAGTACTTC.

This clonotype was observed a few times. This rearrangement joins TRBV27 to TRBJ1-2; 9 nucleotides match TRBD1. Germline assignment: CDR1 MNHEY and CDR2 SMNVEV (reference sequence). The CDR3 totals 17 residues. J lost 3 bases, V lost 4 bases, and 12 bases had no gene match. CDR3 loop: CASSSLDRGRDDYGYTF. CDR3 sequence (DNA): TGTGCCAGCAGTTCTTTGGACAGGGGAAGGGACGACTATGGCTACACCTTC.

This clonotype was seen repeatedly, ten times or more. This chain uses TRBV7-8 with TRBJ1-5; no clear D gene. V dropped 1 base and J dropped 6 bases, with 13 bases sitting between them. The CDR3 has 15 amino acids. The germline CDR1 and CDR2 sequences are SGHVS and FQNEAQ. CDR3 sequence (DNA): TGTGCCAGCAGCTTAGAACCTGGGGTGTTTCAGCCCCAGCATTTT. It encodes CASSLEPGVFQPQHF.

J is TRBJ1-3 and V is TRBV4-1; D unresolved. The CDR3 runs 15 residues. V was cut by 0 bases and J by 0 bases, with 6 bases left in between. CDR1 is MGHRA and CDR2 is YSYEKL in the germline V gene. CDR3 sequence reads: CASSQDRNSGNTIYF. The CDR3 nucleotides are TGCGCCAGCAGCCAAGATCGAAACTCTGGAAACACCATATATTTT.

This clonotype occurred a few times. The V gene is TRBV7-9, the J gene TRBJ2-2; TRBD1 matches at 8 bases. V shed 10 bases and J 6 bases; nucleotides not matched to a gene: 16. The germline V gene has CDR1 SEHNR and CDR2 FQNEAQ (reference sequence). The CDR3 is 16 residues long. CDR3 DNA sequence: TGTGCCACCATCAACTCAGGGGGCCCTTACGCCGGGGAGCTGTTTTTT. This gives the protein CATINSGGPYAGELFF.

The rearrangement uses TRBV3-1 and TRBJ2-7; 8 bases line up with TRBD1. This CDR3 contains 15 residues. Trimming cost V 5 bases and J 1 base; bases outside gene matches: 7. The V gene's germline CDR1 is LGHDT and CDR2 YNNKEL (reference sequence). CDR3 sequence: CASSADRGFSYEQYF. CDR3 nucleotides: TGTGCCAGCAGCGCAGACAGGGGTTTTTCCTACGAGCAGTACTTC.

The V call is TRBV4-1, the J call TRBJ2-1, with D uncertain. This CDR3 spans 13 amino acids. Per germline, CDR1 MGHRA and CDR2 YSYEKL. The germline V and J ends were trimmed by 2 bases and 5 bases, with 7 bases remaining between them. The CDR3 nucleotides read TGCGCCAGCAGCCAACTAATCCACAATGAGCAGTTCTTC. Residues: CASSQLIHNEQFF.

This clonotype was seen only a few times. The chain uses TRBV6-6 and TRBJ2-5; 10 bases are shared with TRBD2. CDR3 length: 17 amino acids. CDR1 and CDR2 from the germline V gene are MNHNY and SVGAGI (reference sequence). J gave up 0 bases and V 5 bases, and 9 bases lay outside the gene matches. The CDR3 loop is CASSELAGAWYQETQYF. The CDR3, as DNA: TGTGCCAGCAGTGAGCTAGCGGGGGCCTGGTACCAAGAGACCCAGTACTTC.

The chain carries TRBV20-1 and TRBJ1-4, with 10 bases aligning to TRBD1. In germline, CDR1 is DFQATT, CDR2 SNEGSKA (reference sequence). There are 18 residues in the CDR3. Losses at the gene ends were 1 base for V and 3 bases for J; bases not matched to a gene: 11. The CDR3 sequence: CSARAVGGQGGPNEKLFF. The CDR3 bases are TGCAGTGCTAGAGCCGTCGGAGGACAGGGGGGTCCTAATGAAAAACTGTTTTTT.

This clonotype was observed a few times. V usage is TRBV7-2 and J usage is TRBJ1-5; 11 bases line up with TRBD1. CDR3 length equals 15 residues. CDR1 and CDR2 (germline): SGHTA, FQGNSA. With V trimmed by 3 bases and J by 5 bases, 3 bases remained unmatched. CDR3 bases: TGTGCCAGCAGCTTTGGGACAGGGGGGGATCAGCCCCAGCATTTT. Residues: CASSFGTGGDQPQHF.

This clonotype was counted ten times or more. The chain employs TRBV7-8 and TRBJ2-5, with a possible D match to TRBD2 (6 bases). CDR1 and CDR2 from the germline V gene are SGHVS and FQNEAQ. V shed 7 bases and J shed 1 base, with 22 bases lying between them. The CDR3 loop spans 17 amino acids. CDR3 sequence (DNA): TGTGCCAGCACCCCTCACCCGGGACTCCGGACCCAAGAGACCCAGTACTTC. Its translation is CASTPHPGLRTQETQYF. The whole variable domain, remainder taken from reference TRBV7-8 and TRBJ2-5, is GAGVSQSPRYKVAKRGQDVALRCDPISGHVSLFWYQQALGQGPEFLTYFQNEAQLDKSGLPSDRFFAERPEGSVSTLKIQRTQQEDSAVYLCASTPHPGLRTQETQYFGPGTRLLVL.

Concerning this clonotype itself: The junction departs from the called germline gene at one end, perhaps through a read error. V and J are TRBV11-2 and TRBJ1-1, with no clear D. The germline CDR1 and CDR2 sequences are SGHAT and FQNNGV. The CDR3 runs 13 residues. The CDR3 DNA follows: TGTGTCAGCAGCCCTCTTCCCGGGACTGAAGCTTTCTTT. Protein: CVSSPLPGTEAFF.

This clonotype was picked up a small number of times. J is TRBJ2-5 and V is TRBV6-1, with D unclear. Germline V CDR1 and CDR2: MNHNS, SASEGT. CDR3 length: 14 amino acids. Trimming took 5 bases from V and 1 from J, leaving 11 bases between them. The CDR3 bases are TGTGCCAGCAGTCCCGATGGCCCCCAAGAGACCCAGTACTTC. Encoded protein: CASSPDGPQETQYF.

The sample holds a few counts of this clonotype. The V and J genes are TRBV5-4 and TRBJ2-5; TRBD1 might be the D (6 bases). V was shortened by 7 bases and J by 0 bases, with 13 bases between the two germline ends. Germline CDR1 and CDR2: SGHNT and YYREEE (reference sequence). The CDR3 covers 14 residues. The CDR3 protein is CASPGTPNQETQYF. The DNA of the CDR3 is TGTGCCAGCCCCGGGACACCCAACCAAGAGACCCAGTACTTC.